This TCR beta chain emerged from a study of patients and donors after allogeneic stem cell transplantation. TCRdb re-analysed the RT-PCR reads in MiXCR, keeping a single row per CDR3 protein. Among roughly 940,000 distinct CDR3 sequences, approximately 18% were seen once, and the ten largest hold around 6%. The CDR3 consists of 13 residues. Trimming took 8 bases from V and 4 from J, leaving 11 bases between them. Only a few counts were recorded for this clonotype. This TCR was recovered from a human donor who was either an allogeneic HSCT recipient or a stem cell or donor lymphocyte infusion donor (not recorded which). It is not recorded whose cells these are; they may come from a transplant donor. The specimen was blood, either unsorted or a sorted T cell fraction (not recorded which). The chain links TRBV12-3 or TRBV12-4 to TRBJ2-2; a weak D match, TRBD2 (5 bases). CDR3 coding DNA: TGTGCCAGCGGTGGACTTATCACCGGGGAGCTGTTTTTT. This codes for CASGGLITGELFF.